This is a list of T cell receptor beta chains from one sample in a study of T-cell reconstitution after alpha-beta-depleted transplantation in children. Using its own MiXCR run on the PCR reads, TCRdb lists one record per CDR3 protein. The profile covers a few hundred thousand distinct CDR3 sequences, with roughly 7% appearing a single time and 4.5% to 6.5% taken by the ten largest. The starting material was PBMCs, obtained before TCRalphabeta/CD19-depleted stem cell transplant. These receptor sequences come from a boy between 2 and 10 years old with acute lymphoblastic leukemia, due to receive a stem cell transplant. CDR3s include the opening cysteine and the closing phenylalanine or tryptophan. Each record gives: clone size, J gene, V gene, D gene, CDR3 DNA, CDR3 protein. A D gene is named only where the DNA matches it firmly. A clone size is listed for some rows: how often the clone was seen (once, few, many), or a class if it is expanded.

clone size: many; J gene: TRBJ1-1; V gene: TRBV28; D gene: TRBD1; CDR3 DNA: TGTGCCAGCAGTGCTCAGGGGGCGGGGAACACTGAAGCTTTCTTT; CDR3 protein: CASSAQGAGNTEAFF
clone size: NA; J gene: TRBJ1-1; V gene: TRBV7-8; D gene: NA; CDR3 DNA: TGTGCCAGCAGTTTGGGGTTGAAAGCTTTCTTT; CDR3 protein: CASSLGLKAFF
clone size: NA; J gene: TRBJ1-1; V gene: TRBV20-1; D gene: TRBD1; CDR3 DNA: TGCAGTGCTAGAGATCCGCAGGGGGCGGCTGAAGCTTTCTTT; CDR3 protein: CSARDPQGAAEAFF
clone size: many; J gene: TRBJ2-7; V gene: TRBV9; D gene: NA; CDR3 DNA: TGTGCCAGCAGCGTAGGTACGCTCTCCTACGAGCAGTACTTC; CDR3 protein: CASSVGTLSYEQYF
clone size: many; J gene: TRBJ2-1; V gene: TRBV24-1; D gene: NA; CDR3 DNA: TGTGCCGTCGTTAGCTCCTACAATGAGCAGTTCTTC; CDR3 protein: CAVVSSYNEQFF
clone size: NA; J gene: TRBJ1-1; V gene: TRBV25-1; D gene: TRBD1; CDR3 DNA: TGTGCCAGCAGTGAAGCAACAGGGGTAACTGAAGCTTTCTTT; CDR3 protein: CASSEATGVTEAFF
clone size: many; J gene: TRBJ2-7; V gene: TRBV7-6; D gene: NA; CDR3 DNA: TGTGCCAGCAGCTTAGCGCAGGGCTCGACCGAGCAGTACTTC; CDR3 protein: CASSLAQGSTEQYF
clone size: many; J gene: TRBJ2-7; V gene: TRBV7-6; D gene: NA; CDR3 DNA: TGTGCCAGCAGCTTAGTCCGTCCAGGCAAACAAGATAGCTCCTACGAGCAGTACTTC; CDR3 protein: CASSLVRPGKQDSSYEQYF
clone size: NA; J gene: TRBJ2-7; V gene: TRBV9; D gene: NA; CDR3 DNA: TGTGCCAGCGGACTCAGGGTAGGCGAGCAGTACTTC; CDR3 protein: CASGLRVGEQYF
clone size: many; J gene: TRBJ2-1; V gene: TRBV7-6; D gene: NA; CDR3 DNA: TGTGCCAGCAGCTCCGTGTCCAAAAGCTCCTACAATGAGCAGTTCTTC; CDR3 protein: CASSSVSKSSYNEQFF
clone size: many; J gene: TRBJ2-7; V gene: TRBV21-1; D gene: NA; CDR3 DNA: TGTGCCAGCACGAGGGCAGGGATCAACTACGAGCAGTACTTC; CDR3 protein: CASTRAGINYEQYF
clone size: few; J gene: TRBJ2-5; V gene: TRBV12-3/TRBV12-4; D gene: TRBD1; CDR3 DNA: TGTGCCAGCACCACGATACAGGGGGCAGGGGAGACCCAGTACTTC; CDR3 protein: CASTTIQGAGETQYF
clone size: NA; J gene: TRBJ2-3; V gene: TRBV7-3; D gene: NA; CDR3 DNA: TGTGCCAGCAGCTGGGGGATCACAGATACGCAGTATTTT; CDR3 protein: CASSWGITDTQYF
clone size: many; J gene: TRBJ2-3; V gene: TRBV5-1; D gene: NA; CDR3 DNA: TGCGCCAGCAGCTTAAGCCGAACTAACACAGATACGCAGTATTTT; CDR3 protein: CASSLSRTNTDTQYF
clone size: NA; J gene: TRBJ1-2; V gene: TRBV29-1; D gene: TRBD1; CDR3 DNA: TGCAGCGTTGAAGCCCGGAGACAGGGGCCTAACTATGGCTACACCTTC; CDR3 protein: CSVEARRQGPNYGYTF
clone size: many; J gene: TRBJ2-1; V gene: TRBV29-1; D gene: NA; CDR3 DNA: TGCAGCCTTGAAGGGCTGGCCAATGAGCAGTTCTTC; CDR3 protein: CSLEGLANEQFF
clone size: NA; J gene: TRBJ2-1; V gene: TRBV9; D gene: NA; CDR3 DNA: TGTGCCAGCAGTCCTGGGGGGAGAGATGAGCAGTTCTTC; CDR3 protein: CASSPGGRDEQFF
clone size: few; J gene: TRBJ1-5; V gene: TRBV7-9; D gene: NA; CDR3 DNA: TGTGCCAGCAGCTTATGGAGGATTGATAGCAATCAGCCCCAGCATTTT; CDR3 protein: CASSLWRIDSNQPQHF
clone size: few; J gene: TRBJ1-2; V gene: TRBV7-2; D gene: TRBD1; CDR3 DNA: TGTGCCAGCAGCCGGGGCGGGACAGGGGGAAGCTACACCTTC; CDR3 protein: CASSRGGTGGSYTF
clone size: many; J gene: TRBJ2-4; V gene: TRBV29-1; D gene: NA; CDR3 DNA: TGCAGCGTTGCGTACGGATTGGGCATTCAGTACTTC; CDR3 protein: CSVAYGLGIQYF
clone size: many; J gene: TRBJ2-2; V gene: TRBV10-2; D gene: NA; CDR3 DNA: TGCGCCAGCAGTGAGTGGCGTTCCACCGGGGAGCTGTTTTTT; CDR3 protein: CASSEWRSTGELFF
clone size: NA; J gene: TRBJ2-7; V gene: TRBV7-9; D gene: TRBD2; CDR3 DNA: TGTGCCAGCAGCTTAGGCTGGGAGGGGAGCTACGAGCAGTACTTC; CDR3 protein: CASSLGWEGSYEQYF
clone size: NA; J gene: TRBJ1-5; V gene: TRBV20-1; D gene: NA; CDR3 DNA: TGCAGTGCTAGTCACGGAGGGGGTCAGCCCCAGCATTTT; CDR3 protein: CSASHGGGQPQHF
clone size: many; J gene: TRBJ1-1; V gene: TRBV20-1; D gene: TRBD1; CDR3 DNA: TGCAGTCCCCGAAGAAAGCTACGACAGGGTAAAACTGAAGCTTTCTTT; CDR3 protein: CSPRRKLRQGKTEAFF
clone size: NA; J gene: TRBJ2-3; V gene: TRBV28; D gene: NA; CDR3 DNA: TGTGCCAGCAGTTCCCCCGGTGGTCCTATGGATACGCAGTATTTT; CDR3 protein: CASSSPGGPMDTQYF
clone size: NA; J gene: TRBJ2-5; V gene: TRBV20-1; D gene: TRBD2; CDR3 DNA: TGCAGCTTATCCGGGACTAGTAATGAAGAGACCCAGTACTTC; CDR3 protein: CSLSGTSNEETQYF
clone size: many; J gene: TRBJ2-1; V gene: TRBV5-1; D gene: NA; CDR3 DNA: TGCGCCAGCCGCCCCTGGGAGAGCTCCTACAATGAGCAGTTCTTC; CDR3 protein: CASRPWESSYNEQFF
clone size: NA; J gene: TRBJ2-6; V gene: TRBV7-2; D gene: NA; CDR3 DNA: TGTGCCAGCAGCTTAGTTTCGGTCAACGTCCTGACTTTC; CDR3 protein: CASSLVSVNVLTF